This TCR beta chain is drawn from a study of cytomegalovirus exposure and HLA in healthy donors. Whole-study results and caveats: Some TCR beta chains (164 of them) were listed as cytomegalovirus-associated.

Trimming at V came to 4 bases and at J to 4 bases, leaving 6 bases not matched to a gene. The CDR3 sequence is 16 residues long. Germline V gene sequence: CDR1 SGHRS, CDR2 YFSETQ. The primer mix had 60 Vbeta and 13 Jbeta primers. Study processing details: A follow-up analysis tallied 73 million or so unique TCR beta chains, roughly 9.9 million shared. TCRdb keeps only in-frame clones here, not all; method: immunoSEQ multiplex PCR. V, J and clone size are taken as reported in that table, and D and trimming were inferred from the DNA itself. The table has roughly 60,000 clones, about two thirds seen once. With regard to this clone: Its target is not known.

This clonotype was obtained from a woman aged 60 to 75 in good health and CMV-seropositive. The rearrangement joins TRBV5-1 to TRBJ2-3; 13 nucleotides agree with TRBD2. Input material: PBMCs. For the CDR3, the DNA is TGCGCCAGCAGCCCTGGGACTAGCGGGGCCCCAGATACGCAGTATTTT. This gives the protein CASSPGTSGAPDTQYF.